This T cell receptor beta chain came from a study of CD8+ T cells in alopecia areata. The sequencing template was cDNA reverse transcribed from extracted RNA. The repertoire was sequenced with immunoSEQ multiplex PCR; TCRdb's copy has only in-frame clones and lacks some. The sample carries 95,000 to 100,000 clones, around 60% recorded once. Germline CDR1 and CDR2: SGHVS and FNYEAQ. The CDR3 has 16 amino acids. The V and J ends lost 1 base and 2 bases, in that order; junction bases with no gene match: 6. Sample treatment: oral pan-JAK inhibitor, 5-10 mg twice daily. Alopecia areata patients gave lesional scalp punch biopsies and peripheral blood samples. Study-wide results and limits: Lesional scalp exceeded normal scalp in clonality, especially in alopecia totalis/universalis. In scalp samples, resident alphabeta T cells of normal skin are also sequenced.

A note on this clone: Its specificity is unknown.

V usage is TRBV7-6 and J usage is TRBJ2-7; 9 bases match TRBD2. The source material was CD8+ T cells sorted from blood, sampled at week 4, from a patient treated with tofacitinib. The receptor's source is a human donor with alopecia areata. The CDR3 bases are TGTGCCAGCAGCTTAGAAGGCCTAGCGGGGACCTACGAGCAGTACTTC. Translating it yields CASSLEGLAGTYEQYF.